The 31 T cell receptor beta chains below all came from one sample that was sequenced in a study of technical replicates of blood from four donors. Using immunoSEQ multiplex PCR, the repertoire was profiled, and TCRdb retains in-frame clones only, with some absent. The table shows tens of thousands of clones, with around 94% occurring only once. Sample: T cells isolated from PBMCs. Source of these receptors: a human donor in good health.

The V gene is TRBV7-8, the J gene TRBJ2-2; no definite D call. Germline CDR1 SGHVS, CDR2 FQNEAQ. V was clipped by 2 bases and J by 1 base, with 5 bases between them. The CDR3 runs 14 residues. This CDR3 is CASSLLRNTGELFF. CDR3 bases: TGTGCCAGCAGCTTATTGCGGAACACCGGGGAGCTGTTTTTT.

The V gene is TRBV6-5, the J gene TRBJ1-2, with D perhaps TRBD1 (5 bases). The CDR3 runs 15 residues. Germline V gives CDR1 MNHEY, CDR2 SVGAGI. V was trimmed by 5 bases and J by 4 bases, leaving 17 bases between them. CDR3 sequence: CASSPTTVIGYGYTF. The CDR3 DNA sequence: TGTGCCAGCAGTCCGACGACAGTTATCGGCTATGGCTACACCTTC.

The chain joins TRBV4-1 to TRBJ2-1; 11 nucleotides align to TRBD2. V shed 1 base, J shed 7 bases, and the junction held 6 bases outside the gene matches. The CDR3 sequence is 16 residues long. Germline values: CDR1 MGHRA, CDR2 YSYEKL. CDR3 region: CASSQVSGRARNEQFF. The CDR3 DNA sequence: TGCGCCAGCAGCCAAGTTAGCGGGAGGGCCCGAAATGAGCAGTTCTTC.

CDR3 sequence reads: CASTPGLVKDTQYF. CDR3 DNA sequence: TGTGCCAGTACTCCGGGACTAGTAAAAGATACGCAGTATTTT. The J gene is TRBJ2-3, the V gene TRBV19, with 8 bases identical to TRBD2. Germline CDR1 and CDR2: LNHDA and SQIVND (reference sequence). CDR3 length equals 14 residues. Losses at the gene ends were 7 bases for V and 5 bases for J; bases not matched to a gene: 8.

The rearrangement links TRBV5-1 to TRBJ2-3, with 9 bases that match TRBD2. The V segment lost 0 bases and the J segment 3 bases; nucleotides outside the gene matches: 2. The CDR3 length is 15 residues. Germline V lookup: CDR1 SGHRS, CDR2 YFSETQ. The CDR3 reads CASSLASGITDTQYF. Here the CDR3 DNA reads TGCGCCAGCAGCTTGGCTAGCGGGATAACAGATACGCAGTATTTT.

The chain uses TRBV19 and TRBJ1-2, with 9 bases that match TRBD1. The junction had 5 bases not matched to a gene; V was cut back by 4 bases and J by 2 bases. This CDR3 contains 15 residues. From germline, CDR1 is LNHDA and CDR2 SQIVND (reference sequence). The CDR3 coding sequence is TGTGCCAGTAGTAGCCCCGGGACAGGGAACTATGGCTACACCTTC. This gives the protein CASSSPGTGNYGYTF.

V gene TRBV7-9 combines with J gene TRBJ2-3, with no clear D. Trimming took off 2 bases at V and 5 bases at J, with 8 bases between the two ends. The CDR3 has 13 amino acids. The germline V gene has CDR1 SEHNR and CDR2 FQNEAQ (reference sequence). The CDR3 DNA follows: TGTGCCAGCAGCTTACTGAGCCTAGATACGCAGTATTTT. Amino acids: CASSLLSLDTQYF.

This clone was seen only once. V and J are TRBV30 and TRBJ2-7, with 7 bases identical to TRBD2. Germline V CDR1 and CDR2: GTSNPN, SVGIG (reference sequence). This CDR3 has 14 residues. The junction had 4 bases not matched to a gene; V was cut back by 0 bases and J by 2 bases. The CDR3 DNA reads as TGTGCCTGGAGTGTCGGGAGGACGACCTACGAGCAGTACTTC. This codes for CAWSVGRTTYEQYF.

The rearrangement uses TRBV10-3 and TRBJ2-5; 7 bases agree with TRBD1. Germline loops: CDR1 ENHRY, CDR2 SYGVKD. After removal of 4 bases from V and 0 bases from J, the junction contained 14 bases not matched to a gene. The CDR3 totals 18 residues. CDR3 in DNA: TGTGCCATCAGTGTATTCGGACCAGGACAGGAGTACCAAGAGACCCAGTACTTC. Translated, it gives CAISVFGPGQEYQETQYF.

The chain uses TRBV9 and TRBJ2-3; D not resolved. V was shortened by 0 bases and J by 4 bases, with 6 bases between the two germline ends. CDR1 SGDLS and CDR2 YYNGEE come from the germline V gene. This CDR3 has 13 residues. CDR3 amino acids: CASSVDPADTQYF. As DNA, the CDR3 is TGTGCCAGCAGCGTAGACCCAGCAGATACGCAGTATTTT.

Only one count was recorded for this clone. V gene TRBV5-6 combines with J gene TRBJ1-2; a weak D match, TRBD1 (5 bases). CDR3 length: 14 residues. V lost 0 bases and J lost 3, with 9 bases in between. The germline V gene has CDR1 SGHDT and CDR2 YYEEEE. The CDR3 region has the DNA TGTGCCAGCAGCTTGGCCAGGGTAGACTATGGCTACACCTTC. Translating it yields CASSLARVDYGYTF.

CDR3 bases: TGCGCCAGCAGTCAGGACAGGGACTACGGAGCTTTCTTT. Its translation: CASSQDRDYGAFF. The V call is TRBV10-2, the J call TRBJ1-1, with 8 positions matching TRBD1. This CDR3 region has 13 residues. Trimming took 5 bases from V and 10 from J; bases not matched to a gene: 9. Per the germline V gene, CDR1 is WSHSY and CDR2 is SAAADI.

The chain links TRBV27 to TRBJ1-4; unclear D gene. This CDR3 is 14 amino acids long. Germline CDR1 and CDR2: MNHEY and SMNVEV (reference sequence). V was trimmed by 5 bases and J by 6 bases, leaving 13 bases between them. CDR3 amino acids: CASSERGFDEKLFF. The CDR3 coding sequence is TGTGCCAGCAGTGAGAGAGGGTTCGATGAAAAACTGTTTTTT. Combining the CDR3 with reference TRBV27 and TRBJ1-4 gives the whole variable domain EAQVTQNPRYLITVTGKKLTVTCSQNMNHEYMSWYRQDPGLGLRQIYYSMNVEVTDKGDVPEGYKVSRKEKRNFPLILESPSPNQTSLYFCASSERGFDEKLFFGSGTQLSVL.

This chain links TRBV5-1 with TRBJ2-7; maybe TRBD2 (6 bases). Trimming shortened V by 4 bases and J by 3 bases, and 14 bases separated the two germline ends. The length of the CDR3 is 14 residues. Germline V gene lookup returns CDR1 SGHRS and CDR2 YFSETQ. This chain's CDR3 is CASSPLGGSYEQYF. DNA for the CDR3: TGCGCCAGCAGCCCGCTGGGGGGTAGCTACGAGCAGTACTTC. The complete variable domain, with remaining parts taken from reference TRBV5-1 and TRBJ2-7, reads KAGVTQTPRYLIKTRGQQVTLSCSPISGHRSVSWYQQTPGQGLQFLFEYFSETQRNKGNFPGRFSGRQFSNSRSEMNVSTLELGDSALYLCASSPLGGSYEQYFGPGTRLTVT.

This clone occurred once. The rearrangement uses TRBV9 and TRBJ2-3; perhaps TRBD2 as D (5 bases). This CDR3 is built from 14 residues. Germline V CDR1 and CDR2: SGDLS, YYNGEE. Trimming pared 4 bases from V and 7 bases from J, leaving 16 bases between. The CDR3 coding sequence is TGTGCCAGCAGCCCTCGGGAAAGGTTAAATACGCAGTATTTT. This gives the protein CASSPRERLNTQYF.

CDR3 protein: CASSYSTVEETQYF. CDR3 sequence (DNA): TGTGCCAGCAGTTACTCGACTGTCGAAGAGACCCAGTACTTC. This chain connects TRBV6-5 to TRBJ2-5; no clear D. Germline CDR1 is MNHEY and CDR2 is SVGAGI. The CDR3 is 14 residues long. The germline V and J ends were trimmed by 0 bases and 3 bases, with 8 bases remaining between them.

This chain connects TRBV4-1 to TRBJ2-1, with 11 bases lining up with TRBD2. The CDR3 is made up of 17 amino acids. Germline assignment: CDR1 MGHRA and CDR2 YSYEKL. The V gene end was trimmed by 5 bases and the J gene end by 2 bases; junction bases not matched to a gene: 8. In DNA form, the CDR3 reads TGCGCCAGCAGCGGCAGACTAGCGGGACTTACCTACAATGAGCAGTTCTTC. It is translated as CASSGRLAGLTYNEQFF.

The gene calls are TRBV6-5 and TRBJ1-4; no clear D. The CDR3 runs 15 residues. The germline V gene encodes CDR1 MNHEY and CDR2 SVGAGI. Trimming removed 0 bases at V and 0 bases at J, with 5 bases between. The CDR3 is CASSYSRATNEKLFF. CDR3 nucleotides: TGTGCCAGCAGTTACTCGAGGGCAACTAATGAAAAACTGTTTTTT.

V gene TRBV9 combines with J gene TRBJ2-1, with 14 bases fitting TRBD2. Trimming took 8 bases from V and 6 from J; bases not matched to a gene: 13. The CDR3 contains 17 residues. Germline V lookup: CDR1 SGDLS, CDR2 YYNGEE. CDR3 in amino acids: CASRPGPGLAGANEQFF. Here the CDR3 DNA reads TGTGCCAGTAGGCCCGGCCCGGGACTAGCGGGAGCCAATGAGCAGTTCTTC.

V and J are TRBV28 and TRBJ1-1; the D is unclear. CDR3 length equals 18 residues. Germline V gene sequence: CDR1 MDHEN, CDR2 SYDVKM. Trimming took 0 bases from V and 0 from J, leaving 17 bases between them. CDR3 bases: TGTGCCAGCAGTTTATGGCGGCCGTACACTGAAATGAACACTGAAGCTTTCTTT. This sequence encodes CASSLWRPYTEMNTEAFF. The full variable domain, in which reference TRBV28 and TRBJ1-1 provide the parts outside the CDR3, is DVKVTQSSRYLVKRTGEKVFLECVQDMDHENMFWYRQDPGLGLRLIYFSYDVKMKEKGDIPEGYSVSREKKERFSLILESASTNQTSMYLCASSLWRPYTEMNTEAFFGQGTRLTVV.

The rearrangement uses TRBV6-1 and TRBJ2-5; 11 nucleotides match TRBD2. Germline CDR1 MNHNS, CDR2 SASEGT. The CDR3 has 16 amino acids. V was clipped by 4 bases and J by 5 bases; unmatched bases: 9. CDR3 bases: TGTGCCAGCAGTGCCATAGCGGGAGGGCCCAGGGAGACCCAGTACTTC. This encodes CASSAIAGGPRETQYF.

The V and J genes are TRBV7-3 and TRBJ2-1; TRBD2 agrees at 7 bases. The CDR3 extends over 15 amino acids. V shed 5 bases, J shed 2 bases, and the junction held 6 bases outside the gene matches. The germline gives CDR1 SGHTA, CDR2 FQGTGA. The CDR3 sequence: CASSASGTPYNEQFF. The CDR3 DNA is TGTGCCAGCAGCGCCAGCGGGACCCCCTACAATGAGCAGTTCTTC. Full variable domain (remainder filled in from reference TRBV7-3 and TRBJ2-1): GAGVSQTPSNKVTEKGKYVELRCDPISGHTALYWYRQSLGQGPEFLIYFQGTGAADDSGLPNDRFFAVRPEGSVSTLKIQRTERGDSAVYLCASSASGTPYNEQFFGPGTRLTVL.

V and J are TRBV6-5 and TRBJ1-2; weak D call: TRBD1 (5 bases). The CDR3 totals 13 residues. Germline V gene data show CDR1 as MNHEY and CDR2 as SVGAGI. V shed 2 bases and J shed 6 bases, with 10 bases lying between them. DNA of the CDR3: TGTGCCAGCAGTTACGCAGGGTTTGATGGCTACACCTTC. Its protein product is CASSYAGFDGYTF.

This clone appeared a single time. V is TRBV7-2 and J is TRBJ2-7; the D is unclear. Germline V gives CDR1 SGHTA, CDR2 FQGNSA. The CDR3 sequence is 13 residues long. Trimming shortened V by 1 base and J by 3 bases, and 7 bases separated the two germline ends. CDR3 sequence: CASSLGSGYEQYF. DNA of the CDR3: TGTGCCAGCAGCTTAGGATCCGGCTACGAGCAGTACTTC.

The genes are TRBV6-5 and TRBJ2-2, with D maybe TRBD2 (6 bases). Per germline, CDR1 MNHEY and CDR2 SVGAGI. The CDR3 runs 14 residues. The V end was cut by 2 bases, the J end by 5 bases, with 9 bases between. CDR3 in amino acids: CASSYREPTGELFF. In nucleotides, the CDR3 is TGTGCCAGCAGTTACCGGGAGCCGACCGGGGAGCTGTTTTTT.

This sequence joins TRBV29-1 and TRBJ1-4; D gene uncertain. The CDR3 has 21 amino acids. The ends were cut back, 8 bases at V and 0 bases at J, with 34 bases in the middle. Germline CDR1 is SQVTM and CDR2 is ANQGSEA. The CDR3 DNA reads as TGCAGCCCGGGTGAGTGGGGTAGGGAGGAAACTGAGCCTACAACTAATGAAAAACTGTTTTTT. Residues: CSPGEWGREETEPTTNEKLFF.

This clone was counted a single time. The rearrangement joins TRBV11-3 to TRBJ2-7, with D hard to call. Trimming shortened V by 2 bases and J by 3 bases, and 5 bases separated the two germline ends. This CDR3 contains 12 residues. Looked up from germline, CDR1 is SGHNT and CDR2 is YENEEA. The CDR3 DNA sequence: TGTGCCAGCAGCTTAACAGACTACGAGCAGTACTTC. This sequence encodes CASSLTDYEQYF. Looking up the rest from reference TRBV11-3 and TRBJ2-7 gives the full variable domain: EAGVVQSPRYKIIEKKQPVAFWCNPISGHNTLYWYLQNLGQGPELLIRYENEEAVDDSQLPKDRFSAERLKGVDSTLKIQPAELGDSAVYLCASSLTDYEQYFGPGTRLTVT.

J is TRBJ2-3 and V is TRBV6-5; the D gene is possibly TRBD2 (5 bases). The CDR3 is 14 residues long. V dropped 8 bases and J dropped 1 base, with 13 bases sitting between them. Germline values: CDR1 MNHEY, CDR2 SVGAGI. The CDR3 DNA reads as TGTGCCAGCGCCCGGGAACTAGGCACAGATACGCAGTATTTT. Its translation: CASARELGTDTQYF.

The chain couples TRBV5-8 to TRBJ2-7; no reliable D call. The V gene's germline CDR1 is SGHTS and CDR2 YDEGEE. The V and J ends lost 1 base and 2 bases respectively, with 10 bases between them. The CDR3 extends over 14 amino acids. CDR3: CASSLRQTPYEQYF. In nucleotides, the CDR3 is TGTGCCAGCAGCTTGCGTCAGACTCCCTACGAGCAGTACTTC.

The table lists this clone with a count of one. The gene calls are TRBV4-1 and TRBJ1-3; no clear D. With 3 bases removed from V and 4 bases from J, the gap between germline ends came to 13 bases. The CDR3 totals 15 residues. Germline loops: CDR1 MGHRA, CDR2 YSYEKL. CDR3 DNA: TGCGCCAGCAGCCAGGGCCCTTTGGCCGGAAACACCATATATTTT. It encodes CASSQGPLAGNTIYF.

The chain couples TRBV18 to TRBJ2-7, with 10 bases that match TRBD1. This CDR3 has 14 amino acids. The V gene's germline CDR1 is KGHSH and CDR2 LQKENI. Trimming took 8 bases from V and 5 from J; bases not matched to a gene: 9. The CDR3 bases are TGTGCCAGCCTCCGGGACAGGGGATCGAACGAGCAGTACTTC. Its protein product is CASLRDRGSNEQYF.